Below, one T cell receptor (beta chain) is given with its context. As yet, its antigen is unknown. About 91 million PBMCs served as the genomic DNA source for unsorted samples. The CDR3 consists of 15 residues. CDR1 and CDR2 from the germline V gene are SGDLS and YYNGEE. The V gene end was trimmed by 0 bases and the J gene end by 5 bases; junction bases not matched to a gene: 5. The authors distributed each subset's genomic DNA evenly over several immunoSEQ plates. TCRdb's table, derived via immunoSEQ multiplex PCR, lists solely in-frame clones and lacks some. The table lists about 450,000 clones, about 76% of them singletons. This record belongs to a study of shared clonotypes between healthy human individuals. The study's findings and limits: Clonotype sharing among donors, it was expected, would be affected by sequencing depth.

Sequencing was done on a sample of PBMCs. The sequence was collected from a woman aged 40 to 55 in good health. Some clones in this sample may be carry-over from other donors' samples. The chain combines TRBV9 with TRBJ2-4, with 7 bases lining up with TRBD2. CDR3 loop: CASSVGWLAENIQYF. The CDR3 coding sequence is TGTGCCAGCAGCGTAGGGTGGCTAGCGGAAAACATTCAGTACTTC.